This T cell receptor (beta chain) was identified during a study of T cells in Graves' hyperthyroidism and ophthalmopathy. At the level of the study: Before any treatment, at initial diagnosis, peripheral blood was collected.

This clonotype was found a few times. Its antigen is still unknown. Whole-study findings and limits: Using 13 V-J features, a model discriminated ophthalmopathy from stable hyperthyroidism. Blood samples included most of the expanded thyroid clonotypes exceeding 0.001.

The CDR3 extends over 15 amino acids. Deletions cut 0 bases from V and 4 bases from J, with 10 bases between. Germline loops: CDR1 PRHDT, CDR2 FYEKMQ (reference sequence). Amplification of TCR beta CDR3 regions was performed using RNA transcripts as template. The TCR CDR3 was amplified in a first-round RT-PCR using the HTBI primer set. TCRdb reanalysed the multiplex PCR reads using MiXCR and keeps one entry per CDR3 protein. Altogether over 300,000 distinct CDR3 sequences are present, about 14% being singletons, with the ten largest covering 9.5% to 11%. Newly diagnosed patients aged 18 to 65 had hyperthyroidism of under 2 months' duration.

The genes are TRBV13 and TRBJ1-5; weak D call: TRBD1 (5 bases). This TCR came from a woman aged 60-75 years with Graves' hyperthyroidism. Sequencing input: blood. Written as DNA, the CDR3 is TGTGCCAGCAGCTTAGGGGGGGTGGGAAATCAGCCCCAGCATTTT. Translated: CASSLGGVGNQPQHF.